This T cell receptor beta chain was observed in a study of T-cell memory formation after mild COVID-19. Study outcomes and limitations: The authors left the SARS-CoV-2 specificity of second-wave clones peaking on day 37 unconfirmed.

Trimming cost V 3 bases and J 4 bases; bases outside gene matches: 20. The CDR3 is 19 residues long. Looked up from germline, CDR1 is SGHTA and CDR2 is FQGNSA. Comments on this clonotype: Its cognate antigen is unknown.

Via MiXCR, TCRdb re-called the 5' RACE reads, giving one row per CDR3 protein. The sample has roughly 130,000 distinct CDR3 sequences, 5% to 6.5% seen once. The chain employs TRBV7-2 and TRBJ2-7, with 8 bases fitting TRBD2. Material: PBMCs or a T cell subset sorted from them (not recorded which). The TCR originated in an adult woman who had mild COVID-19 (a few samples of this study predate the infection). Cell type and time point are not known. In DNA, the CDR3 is TGTGCCAGCAGCTTTCGAGTCGCGTCGAGGACTAGCACGCCTTACGAGCAGTACTTC. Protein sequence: CASSFRVASRTSTPYEQYF.